These 13 T cell receptor beta chains originate from one sample sequenced in a study of T cell repertoires in cytomegalovirus infection. TCRdb re-derived calls from the reads in MiXCR, one entry per CDR3 protein. The profile shows roughly 760,000 distinct CDR3 sequences, 35% to 45% of them singletons. The specimen was PBMCs. The receptor set was obtained from a human donor in good health (CMV status not recorded). Some clones in this sample may be carry-over from other donors' samples.

The J gene is TRBJ1-1, the V gene TRBV24-1; D ambiguous. V lost 3 bases to trimming and J lost 2 bases, with 21 bases between them. This CDR3 spans 18 amino acids. Germline V gives CDR1 KGHDR, CDR2 SFDVKD. For the CDR3, the DNA is TGTGCCACCAGTGATCCTCGGACCCGAACCACTAACAACACTGAAGCTTTCTTT. Its translation: CATSDPRTRTTNNTEAFF.

This clonotype was counted a few times. This chain uses TRBV12-3 or TRBV12-4 with TRBJ2-4, with 7 bases that match TRBD1. J lost 0 bases, V lost 6 bases, and 11 bases had no gene match. This CDR3 contains 17 residues. The CDR3 sequence is CASRRGQNRVAKNIQYF. The CDR3 DNA reads TGTGCCAGCAGGAGGGGACAGAACCGTGTAGCCAAAAACATTCAGTACTTC.

This clonotype was recorded a few times. This sequence joins TRBV13 and TRBJ1-2, with D tentatively TRBD1 (6 bases). The V end lost 0 bases, the J end lost 4 bases, and 12 bases lay between the germline ends. The germline gives CDR1 PRHDT, CDR2 FYEKMQ (reference sequence). CDR3 length equals 15 residues. This CDR3 is CASSLGSGGGYGYTF. CDR3 sequence (DNA): TGTGCCAGCAGCTTAGGGTCGGGAGGGGGCTATGGCTACACCTTC.

The gene calls are TRBV28 and TRBJ1-4; D gene uncertain. Per germline, CDR1 MDHEN and CDR2 SYDVKM. CDR3 size: 16 residues. Trimming took off 5 bases at V and 3 bases at J, with 16 bases between the two ends. The CDR3 region is CASSPRYGRSNEKLFF. The CDR3 region has the DNA TGTGCCAGCAGTCCGAGGTACGGACGGTCTAATGAAAAACTGTTTTTT.

This chain links TRBV6-2 or TRBV6-3 with TRBJ1-1, with 7 bases that match TRBD1. The CDR3 totals 18 residues. Looked up from germline, CDR1 is MNHEY and CDR2 is SVGEGT. The V segment lost 0 bases and the J segment 0 bases; nucleotides outside the gene matches: 10. The CDR3 region has the DNA TGTGCCAGCAGTTACTCCCCCAAATCAGGGGGAGTGAACACTGAAGCTTTCTTT. This sequence encodes CASSYSPKSGGVNTEAFF.

The chain is built from TRBV6-6 and TRBJ1-5; 9 nucleotides match TRBD1. Germline-derived CDR1 and CDR2 are MNHNY and SVGAGI (reference sequence). With 6 bases clipped from V and 7 bases from J, the junction kept 13 bases outside the gene matches. CDR3 length: 16 amino acids. The CDR3 nucleotides read TGTGCCAGCAGGTTTAGTAGGACAGGGGCATCACAGCCCCAGCATTTT. Translation gives CASRFSRTGASQPQHF.

This clonotype showed up just a few times. This chain uses TRBV6-6 with TRBJ2-1; possible D gene TRBD2, 6 bases. Germline loops: CDR1 MNHNY, CDR2 SVGAGI (reference sequence). Trimming shortened V by 5 bases and J by 4 bases, and 15 bases separated the two germline ends. The CDR3 is made up of 15 amino acids. DNA for the CDR3: TGTGCCAGCAGTCCCCCCCGGGACTTGTACAATGAGCAGTTCTTC. It encodes CASSPPRDLYNEQFF.

The V call is TRBV6-5, the J call TRBJ1-2; 9 bases map to TRBD1. This CDR3 comprises 16 residues. Germline V gene lookup returns CDR1 MNHEY and CDR2 SVGAGI. The trim removed 6 bases at V and 3 bases at J, leaving 11 bases unmatched. For the CDR3, the DNA is TGTGCCAGCAGCCCACCCGGGACAGGGTCTCACTATGGCTACACCTTC. It specifies CASSPPGTGSHYGYTF.

As for this clonotype: Possible read error: a much larger clone is one base away. The J gene is TRBJ2-1, the V gene TRBV7-2; 7 positions agree with TRBD1. This CDR3 contains 14 residues. Germline V gene sequence: CDR1 SGHTA, CDR2 FQGNSA. The V segment lost 2 bases and the J segment 3 bases; nucleotides outside the gene matches: 1. The CDR3 region is CASSLRGLYNEQFF. CDR3 nucleotide sequence: TGTGCCAGCAGCTTAAGGGGGCTCTACAATGAGCAGTTCTTC. Complete variable domain (other parts from reference TRBV7-2 and TRBJ2-1): GAGVSQSPSNKVTEKGKDVELRCDPISGHTALYWYRQSLGQGLEFLIYFQGNSAPDKSGLPSDRFSAERTGGSVSTLTIQRTQQEDSAVYLCASSLRGLYNEQFFGPGTRLTVL.

Of note for this clonotype: The CDR3 end shows no conserved phenylalanine or tryptophan, and so a read error is likely. The rearrangement uses TRBV7-2 and TRBJ1-2; TRBD1 might be the D (6 bases). V lost 4 bases to trimming and J lost 4 bases, with 10 bases between them. Per germline, CDR1 SGHTA and CDR2 FQGNSA. The CDR3 loop spans 13 amino acids. CDR3 in amino acids: CASSSGEVYGYTL. DNA for the CDR3: TGTGCCAGCAGCTCAGGGGAGGTCTATGGCTACACCTTA.

The V and J genes are TRBV19 and TRBJ1-6; D gene ambiguous. This CDR3 contains 13 residues. Germline CDR1 LNHDA, CDR2 SQIVND (reference sequence). The ends were cut back, 7 bases at V and 11 bases at J, with 15 bases in the middle. Written as DNA, the CDR3 is TGTGCCAGTACTCCGGACCTCTTAACACCCCTCCACTTT. As protein: CASTPDLLTPLHF.

There are a few counts of this clonotype. CDR3 sequence reads: CASSFQQGLGETQYF. CDR3 sequence (DNA): TGTGCCAGCAGTTTTCAACAGGGCCTAGGAGAGACCCAGTACTTC. This rearrangement joins TRBV12-3 or TRBV12-4 to TRBJ2-5, with D tentatively TRBD1 (6 bases). The CDR3 is made up of 15 amino acids. The V and J ends lost 3 bases and 4 bases respectively, with 15 bases between them.

J is TRBJ1-1 and V is TRBV7-3; TRBD1 agrees at 9 bases. After removal of 5 bases from V and 5 bases from J, the junction contained 12 bases not matched to a gene. CDR1 is SGHTA, CDR2 FQGTGA, per germline. The CDR3 runs 16 residues. The CDR3 bases are TGTGCCAGCAGCCCGACGCCACAGGGGGCGCAGACTGAAGCTTTCTTT. Its translation is CASSPTPQGAQTEAFF.